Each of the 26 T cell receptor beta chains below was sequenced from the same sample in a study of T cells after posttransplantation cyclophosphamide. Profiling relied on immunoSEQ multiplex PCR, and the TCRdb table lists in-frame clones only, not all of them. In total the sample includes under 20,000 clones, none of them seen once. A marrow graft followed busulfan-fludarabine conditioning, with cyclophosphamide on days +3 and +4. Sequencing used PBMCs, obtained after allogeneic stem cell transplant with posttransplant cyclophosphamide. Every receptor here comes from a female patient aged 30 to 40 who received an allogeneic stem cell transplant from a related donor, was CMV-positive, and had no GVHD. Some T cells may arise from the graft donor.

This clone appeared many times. The CDR3 region is CASSASGFTYEQYF. For the CDR3, the DNA is TGTGCCAGCAGCGCTAGCGGGTTTACCTACGAGCAGTACTTC. V and J are TRBV13 and TRBJ2-7, with 8 bases matching TRBD2. The ends lost 5 bases at V and 2 bases at J; junction bases unmatched: 5. The CDR3 has 14 amino acids. Germline lookup yields CDR1 PRHDT and CDR2 FYEKMQ (reference sequence).

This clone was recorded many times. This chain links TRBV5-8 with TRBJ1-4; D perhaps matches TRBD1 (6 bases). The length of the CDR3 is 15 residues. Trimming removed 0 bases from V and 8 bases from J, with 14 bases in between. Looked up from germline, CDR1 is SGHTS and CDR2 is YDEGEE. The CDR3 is CASSLGQALREKLFF. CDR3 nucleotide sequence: TGTGCCAGCAGCTTGGGACAGGCTCTGAGAGAAAAACTGTTTTTT. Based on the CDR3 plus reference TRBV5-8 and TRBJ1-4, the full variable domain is EAGVTQSPTHLIKTRGQQATLRCSPISGHTSVYWYQQALGLGLQFLLWYDEGEERNRGNFPPRFSGRQFPNYSSELNVNALELEDSALYLCASSLGQALREKLFFGSGTQLSVL.

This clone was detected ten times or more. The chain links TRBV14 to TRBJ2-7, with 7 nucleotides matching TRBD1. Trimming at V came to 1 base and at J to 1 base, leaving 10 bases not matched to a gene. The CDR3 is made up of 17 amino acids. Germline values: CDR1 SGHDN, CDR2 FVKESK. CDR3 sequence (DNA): TGTGCCAGCAGCCAAGTCTCCCGGGACAGTCTATCCTACGAGCAGTACTTC. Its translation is CASSQVSRDSLSYEQYF. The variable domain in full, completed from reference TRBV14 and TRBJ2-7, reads EAGVTQFPSHSVIEKGQTVTLRCDPISGHDNLYWYRRVMGKEIKFLLHFVKESKQDESGMPNNRFLAERTGGTYSTLKVQPAELEDSGVYFCASSQVSRDSLSYEQYFGPGTRLTVT.

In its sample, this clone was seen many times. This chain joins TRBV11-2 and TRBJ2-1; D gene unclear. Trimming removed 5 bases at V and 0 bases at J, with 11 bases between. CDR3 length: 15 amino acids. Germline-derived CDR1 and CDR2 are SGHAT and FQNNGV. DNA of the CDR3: TGTGCCAGCAGCCGCTTATGGAGCTCCTACAATGAGCAGTTCTTC. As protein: CASSRLWSSYNEQFF.

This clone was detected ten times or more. In DNA, the CDR3 is TGTGCCAGCAGCTTAGCATTGCGGTTCTCTGGAAACACCATATATTTT. Protein sequence: CASSLALRFSGNTIYF. This chain connects TRBV7-9 to TRBJ1-3; D uncertain. Between the trimmed V and J ends, which lost 0 bases and 0 bases, there was a span of 9 bases. Per germline, CDR1 SEHNR and CDR2 FQNEAQ (reference sequence). This CDR3 region has 16 residues.

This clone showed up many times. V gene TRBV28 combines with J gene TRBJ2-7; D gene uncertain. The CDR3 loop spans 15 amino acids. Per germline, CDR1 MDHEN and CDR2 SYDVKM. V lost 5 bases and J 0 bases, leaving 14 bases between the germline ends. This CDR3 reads CASSLPLASSYEQYF. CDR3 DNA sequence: TGTGCCAGCAGTCTACCCCTCGCGAGCTCCTACGAGCAGTACTTC.

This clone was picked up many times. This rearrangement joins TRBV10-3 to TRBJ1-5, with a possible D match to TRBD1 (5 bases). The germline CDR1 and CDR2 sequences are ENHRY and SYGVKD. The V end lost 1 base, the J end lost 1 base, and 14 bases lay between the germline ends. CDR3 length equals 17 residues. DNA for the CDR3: TGTGCCATCAGTGAGTTGTTCGGGACTGCGAGCAATCAGCCCCAGCATTTT. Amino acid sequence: CAISELFGTASNQPQHF.

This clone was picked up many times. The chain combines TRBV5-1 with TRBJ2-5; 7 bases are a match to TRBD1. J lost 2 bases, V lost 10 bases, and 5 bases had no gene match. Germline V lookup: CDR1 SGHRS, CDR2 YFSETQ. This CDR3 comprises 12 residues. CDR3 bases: TGCGCCTCGAGGGGACAGCAAGAGACCCAGTACTTC. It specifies CASRGQQETQYF.

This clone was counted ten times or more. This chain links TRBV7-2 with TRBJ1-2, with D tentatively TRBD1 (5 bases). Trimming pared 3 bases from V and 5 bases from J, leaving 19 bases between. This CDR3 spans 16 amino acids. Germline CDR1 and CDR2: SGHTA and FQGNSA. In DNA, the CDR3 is TGTGCCAGCAGCTTGGAAGGACAAATTTCTTCGTATGGCTACACCTTC. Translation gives CASSLEGQISSYGYTF.

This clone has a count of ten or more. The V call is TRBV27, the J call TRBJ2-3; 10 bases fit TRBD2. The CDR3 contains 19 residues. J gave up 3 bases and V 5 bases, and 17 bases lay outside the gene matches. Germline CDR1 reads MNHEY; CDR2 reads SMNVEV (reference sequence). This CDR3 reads CASSTYLAGVPVGTDTQYF. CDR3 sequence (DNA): TGTGCCAGCAGTACATATCTAGCGGGAGTTCCGGTTGGTACAGATACGCAGTATTTT.

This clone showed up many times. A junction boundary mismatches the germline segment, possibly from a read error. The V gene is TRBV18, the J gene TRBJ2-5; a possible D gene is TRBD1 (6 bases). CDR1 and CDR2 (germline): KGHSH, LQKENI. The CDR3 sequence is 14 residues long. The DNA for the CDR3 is TGTGCCAGCTCACCCCCGGGACACCAGGAGACCCAGTACTTC. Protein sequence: CASSPPGHQETQYF.

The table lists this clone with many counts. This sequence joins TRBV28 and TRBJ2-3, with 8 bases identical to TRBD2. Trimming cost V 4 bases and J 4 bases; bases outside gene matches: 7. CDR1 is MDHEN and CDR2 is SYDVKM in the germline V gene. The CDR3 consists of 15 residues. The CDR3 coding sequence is TGTGCCAGCAGTTCCGGGAGGGGTTTCGCAGATACGCAGTATTTT. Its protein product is CASSSGRGFADTQYF.

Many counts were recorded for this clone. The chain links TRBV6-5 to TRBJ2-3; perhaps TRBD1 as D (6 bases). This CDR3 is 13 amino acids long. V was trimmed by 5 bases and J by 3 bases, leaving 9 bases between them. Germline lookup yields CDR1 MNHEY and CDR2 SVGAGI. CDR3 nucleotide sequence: TGTGCCAGCAGTACCAGGGGAACAGATACGCAGTATTTT. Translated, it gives CASSTRGTDTQYF.

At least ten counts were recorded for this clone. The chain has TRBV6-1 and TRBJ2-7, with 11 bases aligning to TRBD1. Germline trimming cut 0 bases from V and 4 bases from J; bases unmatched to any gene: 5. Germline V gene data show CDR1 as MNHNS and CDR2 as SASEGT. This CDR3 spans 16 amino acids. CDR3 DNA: TGTGCCAGCAGTGAAGCCGGGACAGGGGGTGCGTACGAGCAGTACTTC. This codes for CASSEAGTGGAYEQYF.

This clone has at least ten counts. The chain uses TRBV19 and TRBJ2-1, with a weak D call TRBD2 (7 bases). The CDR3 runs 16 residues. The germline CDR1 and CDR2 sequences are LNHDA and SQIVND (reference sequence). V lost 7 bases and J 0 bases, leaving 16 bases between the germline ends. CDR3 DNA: TGTGCCAGTACTGGGGGGGCGGCGGCCTCCTACAATGAGCAGTTCTTC. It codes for CASTGGAAASYNEQFF.

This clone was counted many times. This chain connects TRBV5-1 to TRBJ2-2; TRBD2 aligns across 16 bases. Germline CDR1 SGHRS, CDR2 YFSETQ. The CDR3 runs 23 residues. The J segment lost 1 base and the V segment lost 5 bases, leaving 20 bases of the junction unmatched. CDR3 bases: TGCGCCAGCAGTTCCCCAATACGGACCTCGGGACTAGCGGGAGGGGTGAACACCGGGGAGCTGTTTTTT. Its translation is CASSSPIRTSGLAGGVNTGELFF.

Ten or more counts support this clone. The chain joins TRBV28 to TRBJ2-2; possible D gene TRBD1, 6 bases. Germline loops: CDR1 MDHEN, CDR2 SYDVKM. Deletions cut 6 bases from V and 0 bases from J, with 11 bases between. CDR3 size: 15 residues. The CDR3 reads CASSVTGSNTGELFF. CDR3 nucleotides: TGTGCCAGCAGCGTGACAGGTTCGAACACCGGGGAGCTGTTTTTT.

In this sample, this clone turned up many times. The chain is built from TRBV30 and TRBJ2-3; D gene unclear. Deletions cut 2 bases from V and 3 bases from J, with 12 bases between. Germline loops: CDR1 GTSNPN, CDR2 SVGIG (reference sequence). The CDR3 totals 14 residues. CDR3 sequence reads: CAWSRLVRTDTQYF. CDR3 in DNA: TGTGCCTGGAGTAGGTTAGTCAGGACAGATACGCAGTATTTT.

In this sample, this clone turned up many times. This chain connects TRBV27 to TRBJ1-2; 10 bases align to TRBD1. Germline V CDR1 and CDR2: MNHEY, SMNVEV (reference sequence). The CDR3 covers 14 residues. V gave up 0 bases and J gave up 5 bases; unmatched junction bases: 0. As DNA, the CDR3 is TGTGCCAGCAGTTTATCGGGACAGGGGTATGGCTACACCTTC. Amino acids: CASSLSGQGYGYTF.

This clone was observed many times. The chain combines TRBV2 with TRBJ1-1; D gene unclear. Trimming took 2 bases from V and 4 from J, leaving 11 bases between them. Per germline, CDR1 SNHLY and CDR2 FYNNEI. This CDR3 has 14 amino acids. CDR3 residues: CASSESRRGTEAFF. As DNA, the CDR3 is TGTGCCAGCAGTGAATCGAGGCGGGGCACTGAAGCTTTCTTT.

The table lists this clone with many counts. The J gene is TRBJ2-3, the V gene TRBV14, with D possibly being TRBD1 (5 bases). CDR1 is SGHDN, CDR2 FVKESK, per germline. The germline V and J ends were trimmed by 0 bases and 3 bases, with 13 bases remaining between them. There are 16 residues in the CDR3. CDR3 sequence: CASSQDPDSSTDTQYF. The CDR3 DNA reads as TGTGCCAGCAGCCAAGATCCTGACAGTTCTACAGATACGCAGTATTTT.

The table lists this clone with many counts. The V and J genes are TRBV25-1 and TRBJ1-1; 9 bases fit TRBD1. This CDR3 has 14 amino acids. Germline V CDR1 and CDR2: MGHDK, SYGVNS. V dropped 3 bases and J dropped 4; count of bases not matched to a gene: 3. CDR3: CASSDRQGGTEAFF. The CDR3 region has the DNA TGTGCCAGCAGTGATAGACAGGGGGGCACTGAAGCTTTCTTT.

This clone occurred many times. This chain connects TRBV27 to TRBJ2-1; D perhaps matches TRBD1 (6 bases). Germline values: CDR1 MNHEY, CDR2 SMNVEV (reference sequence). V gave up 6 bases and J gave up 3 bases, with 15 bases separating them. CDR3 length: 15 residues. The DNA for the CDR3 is TGTGCCAGCAGAGTGAGGGGGTTGTTCTACAATGAGCAGTTCTTC. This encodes CASRVRGLFYNEQFF.

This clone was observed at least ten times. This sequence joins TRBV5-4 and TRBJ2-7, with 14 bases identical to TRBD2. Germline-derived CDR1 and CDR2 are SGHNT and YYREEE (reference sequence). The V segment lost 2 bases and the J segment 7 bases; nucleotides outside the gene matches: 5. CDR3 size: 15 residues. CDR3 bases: TGTGCCAGCAGCTTCGGGACTAGCGGGAGAGGTGAGCAGTACTTC. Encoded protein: CASSFGTSGRGEQYF. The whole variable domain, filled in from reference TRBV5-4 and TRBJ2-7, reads ETGVTQSPTHLIKTRGQQVTLRCSSQSGHNTVSWYQQALGQGPQFIFQYYREEENGRGNFPPRFSGLQFPNYSSELNVNALELDDSALYLCASSFGTSGRGEQYFGPGTRLTVT.

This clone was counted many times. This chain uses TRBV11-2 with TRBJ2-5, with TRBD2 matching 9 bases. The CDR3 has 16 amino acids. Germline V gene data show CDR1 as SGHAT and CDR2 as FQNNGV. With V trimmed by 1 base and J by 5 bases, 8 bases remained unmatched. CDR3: CASSLGFSGSLETQYF. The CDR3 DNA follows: TGTGCCAGCAGCTTAGGGTTTAGCGGGAGTCTCGAGACCCAGTACTTC.

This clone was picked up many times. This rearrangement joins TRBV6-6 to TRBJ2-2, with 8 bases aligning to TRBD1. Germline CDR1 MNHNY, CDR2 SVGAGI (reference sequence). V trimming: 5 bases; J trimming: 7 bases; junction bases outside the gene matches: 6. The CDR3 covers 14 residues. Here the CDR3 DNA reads TGTGCCAGCAGTCCCAGGGGGCTAGGCGGGGAGCTGTTTTTT. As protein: CASSPRGLGGELFF.